The present T cell receptor (beta chain) was sequenced within a study of response to subunit inactivated influenza vaccine. One entry per CDR3 protein results from TCRdb running MiXCR on the RT-PCR reads. The table lists around 750,000 distinct CDR3 sequences, around 20% of them singletons. The sample holds a few counts of this clonotype. What it binds is unknown. Broader study findings: The authors offered the suggestion that each seasonal influenza vaccination recruits few new T cells.

The receptor's source is a man in his fifties or sixties who received an inactivated influenza vaccine. The source material was PBMCs from blood, sampled roughly 5 days after vaccination.

In DNA form, the CDR3 reads TGTGCCAGCAGCTTAACTGGGGCCCCGGGGGAGCAGTTCTTC. Amino acids: CASSLTGAPGEQFF. The chain couples TRBV7-3 to TRBJ2-1; either TRBD1 or TRBD2 may fit D (5 bases each). The CDR3 is 14 residues long. Germline loops: CDR1 SGHTA, CDR2 FQGTGA. V was clipped by 0 bases and J by 10 bases, with 13 bases between them.